This TCR beta chain was profiled in a study of T cells in localized non-small cell lung cancer (dated by TCRdb to about 2020). In terms of the full investigation: Comparing tumors with uninvolved tumor-adjacent lungs, the study looked at the T cell repertoires of 200 to 250 patients with early-stage NSCLC. All 230 or so NSCLC patients in the cohort were treatment-naive and had localized lung tumors that were resected. NSCLC patients had a mean age of approximately 66 years, and 120 to 150 were male and around 110 female.

Study-wide findings and limitations: Because the study design was exploratory, TCR variables were selected using unadjusted p-values without false-discovery rate correction. Because multi-region tumor sequencing was not performed, intratumor heterogeneity could not be ruled out. Longer overall survival was associated with higher T cell density in blood, whereas shorter survival was associated with higher clonality in adjacent lung. A median of roughly 56 of the top 100 tumor clones were detected in paired uninvolved adjacent lung, and around 30 of these tumor clones were also found among the top 100 clones of the paired uninvolved adjacent lung. Uninvolved tumor-adjacent lung showed the highest T cell clonality, higher than tumor, which suggests more focused antigenic responses in the uninvolved tumor-adjacent lung.

As encoded in the germline V gene, CDR1 is MNHGY while CDR2 is SAAAGT. The junction shows trimming of 5 bases on V and 3 bases on J, plus 10 bases between the germline ends. The CDR3 runs 13 amino acids, cysteine and phenylalanine included. Only the CDR3 DNA stays, 39 bases, in frame from base 1. At diagnosis, tumor, uninvolved tumor-adjacent lung and peripheral blood were collected and then preserved as a mix of FFPE and fresh-frozen material. The immunoSEQ Assay was used to sequence TCR beta CDR3 regions from DNA. Turning to the authors' computational methods: T cell density was computed as TCR beta template counts normalized to usable DNA estimated by amplifying housekeeping genes. Using the preseqR package, richness was estimated by extrapolating to 120,000 templates for tissue samples and 400,000 templates for PBMC samples. Clonality was taken to be one minus Pielou's evenness. Tissue-enriched TCRs were identified by differential abundance testing using productive amino-acid clonotypes, minimum total count 5 and alpha 0.1. The Jaccard Index and the Morisita Overlap Index were used to measure how much the repertoires overlapped between compartments. GLIPH grouped TCR beta CDR3s together with public tetramer-defined viral CDR3s, and a viral motif had to include at least three viral sequences and show V-gene enrichment. TCRdb took over this immuneACCESS table, retaining in-frame rearrangements with V and J assigned. Such tables are incomplete; in checked studies, under half of the missing clones stem from an unresolved V gene, and the remainder is unexplained. For V, J and clone size, that table is used; D and trimming come from the DNA. Present in this sample are some 6,200 clones, roughly a quarter of which were seen just once. Of the sample, about 8.8% falls within the top ten clones.

This clone showed up just a few times. Its specific antigen is unknown. No base quality values were provided; no much bigger clone lies one nucleotide off. The receptor's source is a female donor over 55 with stage I lung adenocarcinoma. The sample here was lung tumor tissue, taken before any cancer treatment. The chain is assembled from TRBV6-8 and TRBJ1-1; a tentative D match to TRBD1 spans 5 bases. The CDR3 region has the sequence CASSITGYTEAFF. Here is the DNA: TGTGCCAGCAGTATAACAGGCTACACTGAAGCTTTCTTT.